One T cell receptor beta chain is described in this entry. Its antigen is unidentified. The repertoire was sequenced with immunoSEQ multiplex PCR; TCRdb's copy has only in-frame clones and lacks some. The sample carries 50,000 or so clones, more than 75% recorded once. This specimen belongs to a study of OX40 agonist ivuxolimab in advanced cancers. Turning to the study itself: Patients with hepatocellular carcinoma, melanoma, renal cell or head and neck cancer made up the dose-escalation patients. Averaging about 60 years in age, with a range of roughly 20 to 79, the cohort was approximately 83% male. Findings of the study overall: With doses of 0.1 to 3.0 mg/kg, CD4+ and CD8+ blood T cells had undergone clonal expansion by week 6.

Autoimmune disease history or systemic immunosuppression disqualified patients. The germline V gene has CDR1 ENHRY and CDR2 SYGVKD. V lost 6 bases to trimming and J lost 1 base, with 9 bases between them. The CDR3 is 13 residues long. The sequence was obtained from an adult with an advanced solid tumor such as melanoma, head and neck, liver or kidney cancer. This chain links TRBV10-3 with TRBJ1-1; tentative D call: TRBD1 (6 bases). The sample consisted of CD4+ or CD8+ T cells sorted from blood, taken in a trial of the OX40 agonist ivuxolimab. The CDR3 is CAIRKTGNTEAFF. The CDR3 region has the DNA TGTGCCATCAGGAAGACAGGGAACACTGAAGCTTTCTTT.